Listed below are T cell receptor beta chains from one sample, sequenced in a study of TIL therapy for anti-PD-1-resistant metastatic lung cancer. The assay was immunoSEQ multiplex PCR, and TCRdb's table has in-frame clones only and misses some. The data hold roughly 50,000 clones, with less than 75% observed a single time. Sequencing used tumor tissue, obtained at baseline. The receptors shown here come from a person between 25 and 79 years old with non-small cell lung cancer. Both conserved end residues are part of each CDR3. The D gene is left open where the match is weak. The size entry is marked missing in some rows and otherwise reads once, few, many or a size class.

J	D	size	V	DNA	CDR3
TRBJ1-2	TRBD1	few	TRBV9	TGTGCCAGCAGCTTTAACCCGGGACAGGGTAACTATGGCTACACCTTC	CASSFNPGQGNYGYTF
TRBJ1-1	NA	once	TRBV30	TGTGCCCGGTCAAGTGGTTGGAACACTGAAGCTTTCTTT	CARSSGWNTEAFF
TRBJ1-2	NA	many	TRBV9	TGTGCCAGCAGCGTAGAAGTAGAGGATGGCTACACCTTC	CASSVEVEDGYTF
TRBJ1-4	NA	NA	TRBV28	TGTGCCAGCAAACGAGGGAATGAAAAACTGTTTTTT	CASKRGNEKLFF
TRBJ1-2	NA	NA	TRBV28	TGTGCCAGCAGTTTACAGGCCTATGGCTACACCTTC	CASSLQAYGYTF
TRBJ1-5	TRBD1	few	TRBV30	TGTGCCTGGAGCCCACAGGGGAATCAGCCCCAGCATTTT	CAWSPQGNQPQHF
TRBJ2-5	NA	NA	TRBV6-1	TGTGCCAGCAAAAAGGAAGAGACCCAGTACTTC	CASKKEETQYF
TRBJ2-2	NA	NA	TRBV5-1	TGCGCCAGCAGCTTCGGACTCCCGGAGCTGTTTTTT	CASSFGLPELFF
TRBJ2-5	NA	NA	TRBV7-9	TGTGCCAGCAGCTTACTTCGGATGGGCAGGATGAGGTCTGTAGAGACCCAGTACTTC	CASSLLRMGRMRSVETQYF
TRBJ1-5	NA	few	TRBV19	TGTGCCAGTAGTATACAAGGGACCCGCAATCAGCCCCAGCATTTT	CASSIQGTRNQPQHF
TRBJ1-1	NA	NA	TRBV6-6	TGTGCCAGCCTCCCCGTAGGGTCGAGGACTGAAGCTTTCTTT	CASLPVGSRTEAFF
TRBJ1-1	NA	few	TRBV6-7	TGTGCCAGCAGTTACTCCGATGTACAGACTGAAGCTTTCTTT	CASSYSDVQTEAFF
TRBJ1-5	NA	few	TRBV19	TGTGACTACAGAGGCGATCAGCCCCAGCATTTT	CDYRGDQPQHF
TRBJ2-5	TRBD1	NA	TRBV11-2	TGTGCCAGCAGCTTAGGGACAGGGGCCCAAGAGACCCAGTACTTC	CASSLGTGAQETQYF
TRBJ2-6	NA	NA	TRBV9	TGTGCCAGCGCCCTTCCTCAGGGGCCTGGGGCCAACGTCCTGACTTTC	CASALPQGPGANVLTF
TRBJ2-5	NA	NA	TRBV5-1	TGCGCCAGCAGCTTGGTAGGTGAGACCCAGTACTTC	CASSLVGETQYF